What follows are 14 T cell receptor beta chains derived from one specimen sequenced in a study of cytomegalovirus exposure and HLA in healthy donors. In the PCR, 60 Vbeta and 13 Jbeta primers were used. Assay: immunoSEQ multiplex PCR; the TCRdb copy retains only in-frame clones and omits some. Across about 210,000 clones, the top ten clones capture around 0.95% of the sample. Sequences were obtained from PBMCs. The receptors originated from a woman in her twenties or thirties in good health and CMV-seropositive.

The chain links TRBV5-1 to TRBJ2-1; TRBD2 matches at 7 bases. The CDR3 is 15 residues long. Per the germline V gene, CDR1 is SGHRS and CDR2 is YFSETQ. V gave up 5 bases and J gave up 5 bases; unmatched junction bases: 10. This chain's CDR3 is CASRLSSGANNEQFF. As DNA, the CDR3 is TGCGCCAGCAGACTCTCCAGCGGGGCTAACAATGAGCAGTTCTTC.

The rearrangement links TRBV6-5 to TRBJ1-1; 8 bases fit TRBD1. The CDR3 loop spans 14 amino acids. Per the germline V gene, CDR1 is MNHEY and CDR2 is SVGAGI. J was trimmed by 3 bases and V by 4 bases; bases with no gene match: 4. CDR3 loop: CASSSRQGYTEAFF. In DNA form, the CDR3 reads TGTGCCAGCAGTTCCAGACAGGGGTACACTGAAGCTTTCTTT.

The V and J genes are TRBV7-2 and TRBJ2-5; 7 nucleotides match TRBD1. The end of the DNA is better explained by TRBJ2-7, so the J call may be wrong. Germline V gene data show CDR1 as SGHTA and CDR2 as FQGNSA. The length of the CDR3 is 16 residues. The CDR3 nucleotides are TGTGCCAGCAGCTTAGCGGGGACAGTCAGCTCCTACGAGCAGTACTTC. Amino acids: CASSLAGTVSSYEQYF.

The chain is built from TRBV30 and TRBJ1-5, with D maybe TRBD1 (6 bases). Trimming took 6 bases from V and 3 from J, leaving 12 bases between them. The CDR3 is made up of 13 amino acids. Germline assignment: CDR1 GTSNPN and CDR2 SVGIG (reference sequence). The CDR3 sequence: CACGGPFNQPQHF. The CDR3, as DNA: TGTGCCTGTGGGGGCCCCTTCAATCAGCCCCAGCATTTT.

The chain recombines TRBV6-5 with TRBJ1-4, with 7 bases aligning to TRBD1. Unmatched junction bases numbered 7, after V lost 5 bases and J lost 4 bases. CDR3 size: 15 residues. Germline loops: CDR1 MNHEY, CDR2 SVGAGI. In DNA, the CDR3 is TGTGCCAGCAGTCCCACGGGACAGCTTAATGAAAAACTGTTTTTT. Translating gives CASSPTGQLNEKLFF.

The chain recombines TRBV4-3 with TRBJ2-7; 9 bases agree with TRBD2. The CDR3 runs 15 residues. The germline V gene has CDR1 LGHNA and CDR2 YSLEER. The V and J ends lost 3 bases and 4 bases, in that order; junction bases with no gene match: 7. The CDR3: CASSHERGLAYEQYF. The CDR3 DNA is TGCGCCAGCAGCCACGAAAGGGGACTAGCTTACGAGCAGTACTTC.

This sequence joins TRBV28 and TRBJ1-4; 9 nucleotides align to TRBD1. Trimming cost V 6 bases and J 8 bases; bases outside gene matches: 10. Germline loops: CDR1 MDHEN, CDR2 SYDVKM. The CDR3 covers 15 residues. The CDR3 loop is CASRGTGQGREKLFF. CDR3 nucleotide sequence: TGTGCCAGCAGGGGCACGGGACAGGGACGGGAAAAACTGTTTTTT.

The rearrangement uses TRBV6-1 and TRBJ1-4, with D perhaps TRBD1 (5 bases). The CDR3 runs 15 residues. CDR1 and CDR2 from the germline V gene are MNHNS and SASEGT. The ends were cut back, 0 bases at V and 4 bases at J, with 9 bases in the middle. CDR3 loop: CASSEAWGGNEKLFF. In nucleotides, the CDR3 is TGTGCCAGCAGTGAAGCATGGGGGGGTAATGAAAAACTGTTTTTT.

V gene TRBV2 combines with J gene TRBJ1-5; D is possibly TRBD1 (6 bases). The CDR3 covers 12 residues. V gave up 6 bases and J gave up 9 bases, with 12 bases separating them. Germline lookup yields CDR1 SNHLY and CDR2 FYNNEI. The DNA for the CDR3 is TGTGCCAGCAGGATGGACAGCCCGCCCCAGCATTTT. Translated, it gives CASRMDSPPQHF.

The chain links TRBV11-3 to TRBJ2-7; TRBD1 matches 8 bases. J lost 6 bases, V lost 1 base, and 2 bases had no gene match. The CDR3 has 13 residues. CDR1 and CDR2 (germline): SGHNT, YENEEA. The CDR3 spells CASSLGTGLEQYF. The CDR3 bases are TGTGCCAGCAGCTTAGGGACAGGGCTCGAGCAGTACTTC.

This chain connects TRBV29-1 to TRBJ2-3; TRBD1 matches at 7 bases. Germline V gene sequence: CDR1 SQVTM, CDR2 ANQGSEA. This CDR3 region has 14 residues. The ends lost 1 base at V and 1 base at J; junction bases unmatched: 2. The CDR3 sequence: CSVEGQGRTDTQYF. The CDR3 nucleotides read TGCAGCGTTGAAGGACAGGGCCGCACAGATACGCAGTATTTT.

V gene TRBV7-2 combines with J gene TRBJ2-7; D is perhaps TRBD1 (7 bases). The CDR3 runs to 13 residues. V gave up 2 bases and J gave up 5 bases, with 10 bases separating them. The V gene's germline CDR1 is SGHTA and CDR2 FQGNSA. CDR3 loop: CASSLQGGNEQYF. The CDR3 DNA sequence: TGTGCCAGCAGCTTACAGGGGGGAAACGAGCAGTACTTC.

The chain has TRBV7-2 and TRBJ1-2; D is perhaps TRBD1 (6 bases). The CDR3 is 15 amino acids. The V and J ends lost 0 bases and 8 bases respectively, with 16 bases between them. Germline lookup yields CDR1 SGHTA and CDR2 FQGNSA. In DNA form, the CDR3 reads TGTGCCAGCAGCTTAGCGGCAGGGGCCCTCCACGGCTACACCTTC. It yields the protein CASSLAAGALHGYTF.

This sequence joins TRBV6-1 and TRBJ2-7; 7 bases are shared with TRBD1. The germline V gene encodes CDR1 MNHNS and CDR2 SASEGT. CDR3 length: 16 residues. V gave up 4 bases and J gave up 0 bases; unmatched junction bases: 9. Written as DNA, the CDR3 is TGTGCCAGCAGTGTCCCCGGACAGGAATACTCCTACGAGCAGTACTTC. The encoded protein is CASSVPGQEYSYEQYF.